Below, 32 T cell receptor beta chains from the same sample are listed, as sequenced in a study of CD8+ T cells in alopecia areata. Following RNA extraction, reverse transcription yielded cDNA that acted as the sequencing template. Sequencing used immunoSEQ multiplex PCR; TCRdb keeps in-frame clones, though not all of them. This sample yields about 130,000 clones, of which approximately 53% are seen a single time; 4.5% belongs to the top ten. Sequenced here: CD4+ T cells sorted from blood, sampled at week 0. These receptors all stem from a human donor with alopecia areata.

The V and J genes are TRBV19 and TRBJ2-3; 7 nucleotides match TRBD1. Germline-derived CDR1 and CDR2 are LNHDA and SQIVND (reference sequence). V trimming: 3 bases; J trimming: 0 bases; junction bases outside the gene matches: 3. The CDR3 totals 15 residues. CDR3 DNA sequence: TGTGCCAGTAGTATCACAGGGGCTAGCACAGATACGCAGTATTTT. Residues: CASSITGASTDTQYF.

The chain joins TRBV5-4 to TRBJ1-2; TRBD1 might be the D (6 bases). V was clipped by 2 bases and J by 7 bases, with 12 bases between them. Germline CDR1 reads SGHNT; CDR2 reads YYREEE (reference sequence). This CDR3 comprises 13 residues. DNA of the CDR3: TGTGCCAGCAGCTTTCCAGGGGAGGGTGGCTACACCTTC. Translating gives CASSFPGEGGYTF.

V is TRBV2 and J is TRBJ2-1, with TRBD2 identical over 8 bases. The trim removed 2 bases at V and 2 bases at J, leaving 2 bases unmatched. This CDR3 spans 15 amino acids. Germline CDR1 reads SNHLY; CDR2 reads FYNNEI. The CDR3, as DNA: TGTGCCAGCAGTGAATTAGCGGGGCCCTACAATGAGCAGTTCTTC. It codes for CASSELAGPYNEQFF.

This clone was found a few times. CDR3 in DNA: TGTGCCAGTAGTTCCCCGGAGGGGGGGACTAGCGGACGCACAGATACGCAGTATTTT. This gives the protein CASSSPEGGTSGRTDTQYF. The chain is built from TRBV19 and TRBJ2-3; 11 nucleotides agree with TRBD2. CDR1 is LNHDA and CDR2 is SQIVND in the germline V gene (reference sequence). This CDR3 comprises 19 residues. With V trimmed by 5 bases and J by 1 base, 14 bases remained unmatched.

The chain is built from TRBV2 and TRBJ2-1; no firm D call. The V and J ends lost 4 bases and 6 bases respectively, with 10 bases between them. The CDR3 is made up of 13 amino acids. Germline CDR1 and CDR2: SNHLY and FYNNEI. The DNA for the CDR3 is TGTGCCAGCAGTGGACAAGTGGCCAATGAGCAGTTCTTC. This gives the protein CASSGQVANEQFF.

This clone was seen a handful of times. This chain uses TRBV28 with TRBJ2-2; 7 bases map to TRBD2. The CDR3 loop spans 16 amino acids. Trimming cost V 7 bases and J 5 bases; bases outside gene matches: 13. Germline loops: CDR1 MDHEN, CDR2 SYDVKM. The DNA for the CDR3 is TGTGCCAGCACCTCGGCGGGCGGGGGAGGAACCGGGGAGCTGTTTTTT. As protein: CASTSAGGGGTGELFF.

This clone was detected a few times. The rearrangement links TRBV9 to TRBJ2-6; tentatively, D is TRBD2 (6 bases). The CDR3 consists of 15 residues. V lost 3 bases and J 2 bases, leaving 9 bases between the germline ends. CDR1 SGDLS and CDR2 YYNGEE come from the germline V gene. CDR3 nucleotides: TGTGCCAGCAGCGGATCTAGCGCTGGGGCCAACGTCCTGACTTTC. As protein: CASSGSSAGANVLTF. The entire variable domain, with the rest obtained from reference TRBV9 and TRBJ2-6, is as follows: DSGVTQTPKHLITATGQRVTLRCSPRSGDLSVYWYQQSLDQGLQFLIQYYNGEERAKGNILERFSAQQFPDLHSELNLSSLELGDSALYFCASSGSSAGANVLTFGAGSRLTVL.

V gene TRBV4-3 combines with J gene TRBJ2-2; weak D call: TRBD1 (6 bases). This CDR3 comprises 15 residues. Looked up from germline, CDR1 is LGHNA and CDR2 is YSLEER. V was pared by 3 bases and J by 6 bases, with 14 bases between. The CDR3 here is CASSQTNRVPGELFF. The CDR3 DNA reads as TGCGCCAGCAGCCAGACAAACAGGGTTCCCGGGGAGCTGTTTTTT.

The chain joins TRBV30 to TRBJ1-3, with 8 bases identical to TRBD1. The germline V gene has CDR1 GTSNPN and CDR2 SVGIG (reference sequence). Trimming at V came to 0 bases and at J to 7 bases, leaving 2 bases not matched to a gene. CDR3 length equals 13 residues. CDR3 region: CAWSVGTGNTIYF. CDR3 bases: TGTGCCTGGAGTGTAGGGACAGGCAACACCATATATTTT.

The chain links TRBV4-3 to TRBJ2-7; D assignment may be TRBD1 or TRBD2 (5 bases each). The ends were cut back, 2 bases at V and 4 bases at J, with 15 bases in the middle. Germline CDR1 and CDR2: LGHNA and YSLEER. This CDR3 has 15 residues. In nucleotides, the CDR3 is TGCGCCAGCAGCCAACGTTCGGGGCTTGGGTACGAGCAGTACTTC. This codes for CASSQRSGLGYEQYF.

This rearrangement joins TRBV21-1 to TRBJ2-7; TRBD2, as called in the table, went unchecked against the DNA. TRBV21-1 is listed as a pseudogene. This CDR3 has 16 residues. The CDR3 protein is CARTGTSIQNPYEQYF. DNA for the CDR3: TGTGCCAGGACCGGGACTAGCATCCAAAATCCCTACGAGCAGTACTTC.

The rearrangement uses TRBV30 and TRBJ2-1; 9 bases match TRBD2. The ends lost 3 bases at V and 0 bases at J; junction bases unmatched: 3. This CDR3 has 15 amino acids. Looked up from germline, CDR1 is GTSNPN and CDR2 is SVGIG (reference sequence). In DNA form, the CDR3 reads TGTGCCTGGAGAGGGCGGGAGGGCTCCTACAATGAGCAGTTCTTC. It yields the protein CAWRGREGSYNEQFF.

This sequence joins TRBV7-2 and TRBJ2-5; 8 positions match TRBD2. The CDR3 runs to 17 residues. CDR1 and CDR2 (germline): SGHTA, FQGNSA. The V segment lost 1 base and the J segment 5 bases; nucleotides outside the gene matches: 12. CDR3 sequence reads: CASSLVGSGTPKETQYF. CDR3 nucleotide sequence: TGTGCCAGCAGCTTAGTTGGTAGCGGGACCCCGAAGGAGACCCAGTACTTC.

This clone was recorded a few times. The genes are TRBV29-1 and TRBJ1-1, with 7 bases matching TRBD1. Germline CDR1 is SQVTM and CDR2 is ANQGSEA. J gave up 7 bases and V 5 bases, and 7 bases lay outside the gene matches. This CDR3 region has 12 residues. The CDR3 nucleotides are TGCAGCGTTAAATACGGGACAGTTGAAGCTTTCTTT. It codes for CSVKYGTVEAFF.

This clone was counted only a few times. The V and J genes are TRBV9 and TRBJ2-3, with D unresolved. The V gene lost 0 bases and the J gene lost 6 bases, with 8 bases spanning the gap. CDR1 and CDR2 (germline): SGDLS, YYNGEE. The CDR3 runs 13 residues. DNA for the CDR3: TGTGCCAGCAGCGTAGTGCACGGGGATACGCAGTATTTT. This codes for CASSVVHGDTQYF.

This clone was observed a single time. The chain has TRBV19 and TRBJ1-5; D not resolved. The CDR3 totals 14 residues. Trimming cost V 3 bases and J 2 bases, with 8 bases left between them. In germline, CDR1 is LNHDA, CDR2 SQIVND (reference sequence). As DNA, the CDR3 is TGTGCCAGTAGTATTGTGGCGCGCAATCAGCCCCAGCATTTT. This sequence encodes CASSIVARNQPQHF.

This clone showed up just a few times. V and J are TRBV7-3 and TRBJ2-5; D gene ambiguous. Per the germline V gene, CDR1 is SGHTA and CDR2 is FQGTGA. The V gene lost 0 bases and the J gene lost 4 bases, with 6 bases spanning the gap. There are 13 residues in the CDR3. CDR3 amino acids: CASSLTPGETQYF. The CDR3 DNA is TGTGCCAGCAGCTTAACCCCAGGAGAGACCCAGTACTTC.

This chain uses TRBV6-5 with TRBJ1-1; no clear D. Trimming shortened V by 2 bases and J by 2 bases, and 9 bases separated the two germline ends. Germline V lookup: CDR1 MNHEY, CDR2 SVGAGI. The CDR3 length is 14 residues. CDR3 DNA sequence: TGTGCCAGCAGTTACGCGACCACTAACACTGAAGCTTTCTTT. Protein: CASSYATTNTEAFF.

CDR3 loop: CASSQDRAGDQPQHF. The DNA of the CDR3 is TGTGCCAGCAGCCAAGATCGGGCCGGGGATCAGCCCCAGCATTTT. J is TRBJ1-5 and V is TRBV4-2; D is uncertain. Germline CDR1 and CDR2: LGHNA and YNFKEQ. Trimming removed 0 bases at V and 5 bases at J, with 11 bases between. The CDR3 totals 15 residues.

The J gene is TRBJ2-5, the V gene TRBV19; 7 bases map to TRBD1. CDR1 and CDR2 from the germline V gene are LNHDA and SQIVND (reference sequence). J gave up 5 bases and V 0 bases, and 9 bases lay outside the gene matches. The CDR3 has 16 residues. CDR3 amino acids: CASSIEGTGAVETQYF. CDR3 DNA: TGTGCCAGTAGTATAGAGGGAACAGGGGCGGTCGAGACCCAGTACTTC.

The chain employs TRBV9 and TRBJ2-3; D ambiguous. Germline assignment: CDR1 SGDLS and CDR2 YYNGEE. Deletions cut 0 bases from V and 4 bases from J, with 9 bases between. The CDR3 is 14 amino acids. The CDR3 reads CASSVVADADTQYF. In DNA form, the CDR3 reads TGTGCCAGCAGCGTAGTGGCAGACGCAGATACGCAGTATTTT.

The genes are TRBV2 and TRBJ2-7; the match to TRBD1 covers 9 bases. This CDR3 spans 14 amino acids. CDR1 is SNHLY, CDR2 FYNNEI, per germline. With 4 bases clipped from V and 6 bases from J, the junction kept 7 bases outside the gene matches. As DNA, the CDR3 is TGTGCCAGCAGTGGGGGGACAGGGTTGGGCGAGCAGTACTTC. The encoded protein is CASSGGTGLGEQYF.

This rearrangement joins TRBV28 to TRBJ2-5; D gene unclear. The CDR3 is 12 residues long. Trimming removed 1 base at V and 6 bases at J, with 6 bases between. Germline V gene sequence: CDR1 MDHEN, CDR2 SYDVKM. The CDR3 spells CASSLYIQTQYF. In DNA form, the CDR3 reads TGTGCCAGCAGTTTATATATCCAGACCCAGTACTTC.

This sequence joins TRBV5-1 and TRBJ2-1; D is unclear. Germline V gives CDR1 SGHRS, CDR2 YFSETQ. V was cut by 0 bases and J by 4 bases, with 14 bases left in between. CDR3 length: 16 amino acids. CDR3 in amino acids: CASSLAEDVPYNEQFF. CDR3 bases: TGCGCCAGCAGCTTGGCCGAGGATGTTCCGTACAATGAGCAGTTCTTC.

Notes on this clone: Additional DNA sequences in this sample encode the identical CDR3. The chain recombines TRBV7-9 with TRBJ1-6; the match to TRBD1 covers 12 bases. CDR3 size: 15 residues. V lost 5 bases to trimming and J lost 8 bases; unmatched junction nucleotides: 4. CDR1 is SEHNR, CDR2 FQNEAQ, per germline (reference sequence). CDR3 DNA sequence: TGTGCCAGCAGCCCGGGACAGGGGGCGGATTCACCCCTCCACTTT. It encodes CASSPGQGADSPLHF.

This chain links TRBV2 with TRBJ2-3; 8 bases are shared with TRBD2. This CDR3 has 14 amino acids. Germline V gene lookup returns CDR1 SNHLY and CDR2 FYNNEI. J gave up 4 bases and V 8 bases, and 8 bases lay outside the gene matches. CDR3 nucleotides: TGTGCCAGCCTACTTAGCGGGAACTCAGATACGCAGTATTTT. This translates into CASLLSGNSDTQYF.

CDR3 sequence reads: CASTPWTEGDTQYF. The CDR3 nucleotides read TGTGCCAGCACCCCCTGGACTGAGGGAGATACGCAGTATTTT. The chain couples TRBV5-5 to TRBJ2-3, with D possibly being TRBD2 (5 bases). This CDR3 region has 14 residues. Between the trimmed V and J ends, which lost 6 bases and 5 bases, there was a span of 16 bases. CDR1 SGHKS and CDR2 YYEKEE come from the germline V gene (reference sequence).

This clone has more than one count but fewer than ten. DNA for the CDR3: TGCAGCGTTGCTCTAGCACAAGAGCAGTTCTTC. Its protein product is CSVALAQEQFF. V and J are TRBV29-1 and TRBJ2-1; possible D gene TRBD2, 5 bases. Germline V gene lookup returns CDR1 SQVTM and CDR2 ANQGSEA. CDR3 length equals 11 residues. Trimming removed 4 bases from V and 10 bases from J, with 11 bases in between.

This chain links TRBV2 with TRBJ1-2; tentatively, D is TRBD1 (5 bases). The germline V gene encodes CDR1 SNHLY and CDR2 FYNNEI. V shed 3 bases and J shed 4 bases, with 15 bases lying between them. The CDR3 runs 15 residues. CDR3 in amino acids: CASSEGRQVLYGYTF. The CDR3 DNA follows: TGTGCCAGCAGTGAGGGACGGCAAGTGCTCTATGGCTACACCTTC.

This clone appeared a few times. This chain uses TRBV7-2 with TRBJ1-2; D is possibly TRBD1 (6 bases). Germline V gives CDR1 SGHTA, CDR2 FQGNSA. The V end lost 2 bases, the J end lost 5 bases, and 12 bases lay between the germline ends. CDR3 length equals 14 residues. In nucleotides, the CDR3 is TGTGCCAGCAGCTTACCAGGGGTCGAGTATGGCTACACCTTC. Protein sequence: CASSLPGVEYGYTF.

This rearrangement joins TRBV11-2 to TRBJ1-6; 11 nucleotides agree with TRBD1. CDR3 length: 15 residues. J lost 10 bases, V lost 5 bases, and 7 bases had no gene match. From germline, CDR1 is SGHAT and CDR2 FQNNGV. The CDR3 region has the DNA TGTGCCAGCAGCCCATGGACAGGGGGCGTATCACCCCTCCACTTT. This encodes CASSPWTGGVSPLHF. The full variable domain, in which reference TRBV11-2 and TRBJ1-6 provide the parts outside the CDR3, is EAGVAQSPRYKIIEKRQSVAFWCNPISGHATLYWYQQILGQGPKLLIQFQNNGVVDDSQLPKDRFSAERLKGVDSTLKIQPAKLEDSAVYLCASSPWTGGVSPLHFGNGTRLTVT.

J is TRBJ2-5 and V is TRBV5-1; D ambiguous. Trimming shortened V by 1 base and J by 1 base, and 2 bases separated the two germline ends. The germline gives CDR1 SGHRS, CDR2 YFSETQ. The CDR3 length is 12 residues. The CDR3 region has the DNA TGCGCCAGCAGCTTGTCCCAAGAGACCCAGTACTTC. Translated: CASSLSQETQYF.